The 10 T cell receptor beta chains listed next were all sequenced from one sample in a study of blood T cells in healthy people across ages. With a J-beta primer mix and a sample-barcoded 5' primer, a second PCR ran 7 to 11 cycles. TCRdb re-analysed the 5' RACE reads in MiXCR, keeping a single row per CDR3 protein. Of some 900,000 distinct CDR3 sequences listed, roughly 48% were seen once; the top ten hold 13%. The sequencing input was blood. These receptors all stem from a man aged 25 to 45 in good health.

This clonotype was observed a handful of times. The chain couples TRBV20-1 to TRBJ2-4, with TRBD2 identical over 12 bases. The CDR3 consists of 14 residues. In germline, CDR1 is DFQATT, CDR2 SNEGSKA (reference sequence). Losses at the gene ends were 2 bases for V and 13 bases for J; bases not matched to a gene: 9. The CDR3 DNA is TGCAGTGCTAGATCTAGCGGGGGGGTCAATGAGCAGTACTTC. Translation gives CSARSSGGVNEQYF.

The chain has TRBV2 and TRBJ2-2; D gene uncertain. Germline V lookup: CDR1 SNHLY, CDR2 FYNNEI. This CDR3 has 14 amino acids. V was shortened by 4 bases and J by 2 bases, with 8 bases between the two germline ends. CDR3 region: CASSVLHNTGELFF. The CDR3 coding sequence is TGTGCCAGCAGTGTTCTGCACAACACCGGGGAGCTGTTTTTT.

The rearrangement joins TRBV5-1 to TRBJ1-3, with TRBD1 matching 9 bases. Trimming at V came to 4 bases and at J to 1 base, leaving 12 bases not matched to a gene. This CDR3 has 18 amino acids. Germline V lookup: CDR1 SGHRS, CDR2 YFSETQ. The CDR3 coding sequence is TGCGCCAGCAGCAAAGAAGATCCCGGGACAGGGTCTGGAAACACCATATATTTT. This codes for CASSKEDPGTGSGNTIYF. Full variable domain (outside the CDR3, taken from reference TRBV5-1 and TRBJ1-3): KAGVTQTPRYLIKTRGQQVTLSCSPISGHRSVSWYQQTPGQGLQFLFEYFSETQRNKGNFPGRFSGRQFSNSRSEMNVSTLELGDSALYLCASSKEDPGTGSGNTIYFGEGSWLTVV.

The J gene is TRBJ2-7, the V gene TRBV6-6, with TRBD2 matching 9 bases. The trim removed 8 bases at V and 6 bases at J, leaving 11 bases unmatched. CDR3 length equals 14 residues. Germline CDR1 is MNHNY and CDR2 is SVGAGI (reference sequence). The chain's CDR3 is CASEWASGEGEQYF. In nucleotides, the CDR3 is TGTGCCAGCGAATGGGCTAGCGGGGAAGGCGAGCAGTACTTC.

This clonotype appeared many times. CDR3: CASSQDLQGAYNEQFF. The CDR3 nucleotides read TGTGCCAGCAGCCAAGATCTCCAGGGGGCCTACAATGAGCAGTTCTTC. V and J are TRBV3-1 and TRBJ2-1, with 7 bases fitting TRBD1. From germline, CDR1 is LGHDT and CDR2 YNNKEL (reference sequence). The ends lost 0 bases at V and 2 bases at J; junction bases unmatched: 4. The CDR3 is 16 residues long.

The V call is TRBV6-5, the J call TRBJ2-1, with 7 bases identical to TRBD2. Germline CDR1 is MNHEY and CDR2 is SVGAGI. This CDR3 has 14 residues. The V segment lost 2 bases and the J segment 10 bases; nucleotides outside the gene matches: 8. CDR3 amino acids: CASSYPGTTGEQFF. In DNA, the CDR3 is TGTGCCAGCAGTTACCCTGGGACTACAGGAGAGCAGTTCTTC.

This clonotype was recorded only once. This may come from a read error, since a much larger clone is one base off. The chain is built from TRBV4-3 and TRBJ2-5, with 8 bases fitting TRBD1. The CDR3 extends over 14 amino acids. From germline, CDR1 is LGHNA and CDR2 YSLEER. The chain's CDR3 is CASSQDRVQEAQYF. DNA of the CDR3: TGCGCCAGCAGCCAGGACAGGGTCCAAGAGGCCCAGTACTTC.

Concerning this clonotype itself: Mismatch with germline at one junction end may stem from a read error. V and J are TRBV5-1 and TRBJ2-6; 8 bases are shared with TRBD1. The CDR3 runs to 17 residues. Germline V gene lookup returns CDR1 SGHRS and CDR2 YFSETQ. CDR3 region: CASSSDRGIDGANALTF. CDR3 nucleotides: TGCGCCAGCAGCTCCGACAGGGGAATCGATGGGGCCAACGCCCTGACTTTC.

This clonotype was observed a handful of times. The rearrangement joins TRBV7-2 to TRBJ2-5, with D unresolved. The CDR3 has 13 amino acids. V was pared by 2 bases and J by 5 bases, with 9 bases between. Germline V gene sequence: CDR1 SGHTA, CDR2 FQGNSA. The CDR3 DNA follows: TGTGCCAGCAGCTTAAATTCTCGGGAGACCCAGTACTTC. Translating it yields CASSLNSRETQYF.

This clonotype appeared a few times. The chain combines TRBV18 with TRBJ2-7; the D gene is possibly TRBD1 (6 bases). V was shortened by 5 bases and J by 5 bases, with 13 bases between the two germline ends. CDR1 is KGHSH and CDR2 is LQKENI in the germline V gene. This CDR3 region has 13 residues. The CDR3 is CASSVYRDNEQYF. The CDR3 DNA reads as TGTGCCAGCTCAGTATACAGGGACAACGAGCAGTACTTC.